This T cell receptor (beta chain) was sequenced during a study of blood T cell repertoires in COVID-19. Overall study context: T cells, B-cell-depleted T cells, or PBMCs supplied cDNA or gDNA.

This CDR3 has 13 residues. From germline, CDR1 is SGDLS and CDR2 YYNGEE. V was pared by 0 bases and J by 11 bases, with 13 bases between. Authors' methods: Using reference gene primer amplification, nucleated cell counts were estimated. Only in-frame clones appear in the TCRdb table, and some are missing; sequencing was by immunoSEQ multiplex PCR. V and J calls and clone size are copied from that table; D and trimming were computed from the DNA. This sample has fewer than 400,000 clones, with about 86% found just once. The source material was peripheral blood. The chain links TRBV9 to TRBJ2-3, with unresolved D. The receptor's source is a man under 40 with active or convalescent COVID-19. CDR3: CASSVDSLAEQYF. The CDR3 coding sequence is TGTGCCAGCAGCGTAGATTCCTTAGCAGAGCAGTATTTT.